This T cell receptor beta chain appears in the sequencing data of a study of blood T cell repertoires in COVID-19. At the level of the study: Collection of acute and convalescent COVID-19 samples took place in the United States, Italy and Spain. The analysed material was cDNA or gDNA that came from T cells, B-cell-depleted T cells, or PBMCs.

Per the authors' pipeline: Using reference gene primer amplification, nucleated cell counts were estimated. Assay used: immunoSEQ multiplex PCR; TCRdb lists only in-frame clones, some missing. For V, J and clone size, that table is used; D and trimming come from the DNA. The table shows over 95,000 clones, with about four fifths occurring only once. The sequence was collected from an elderly woman with active or convalescent COVID-19. The sequenced sample was peripheral blood.

CDR3: CASSQPSLRENSPLHF. CDR3 bases: TGCGCCAGCAGCCAGCCTTCACTGAGGGAGAATTCACCCCTCCACTTT. V usage is TRBV4-1 and J usage is TRBJ1-6; D unclear. This CDR3 is built from 16 residues. Trimming removed 3 bases from V and 7 bases from J, with 16 bases in between. Germline V gene lookup returns CDR1 MGHRA and CDR2 YSYEKL.